The rows below give T cell receptor beta chains drawn from one sample of a study of blood T cells in healthy people across ages. MiXCR was run by TCRdb on the 5' RACE reads, yielding one entry per CDR3 protein. This table holds 1.5 million to 2 million distinct CDR3 sequences, 28% found once. The sequenced sample was blood. All receptors come from a woman under 40 in good health. The CDR3 runs from the conserved cysteine through the conserved F or W. D genes are given only for firm matches. Some rows mark clone size as missing; the rest say once, few, many or name a class of expanded clone.

d_call j_call clone_size v_call cdr3_aa cdr3_nt
NA TRBJ2-3 few TRBV2 CASTDYGTQYF TGTGCCAGCACGGACTACGGTACGCAGTATTTT
TRBD2 TRBJ2-1 many TRBV29-1 CSVGSVAGGRNEQFF TGCAGCGTTGGAAGCGTAGCGGGAGGGCGGAATGAGCAGTTCTTC
NA TRBJ1-1 once TRBV20-1 CSARRLPGTEAFF TGCAGTGCTAGAAGGCTCCCGGGCACTGAAGCTTTCTTT
TRBD2 TRBJ2-1 many TRBV27 CASSLKTGGLNNEQFF TGTGCCAGCAGCCTCAAAACGGGGGGGCTTAACAATGAGCAGTTCTTC
NA TRBJ1-3 NA TRBV7-6 CASSHLSRGGSGNTIYF TGTGCCAGCAGCCATCTCTCCAGGGGAGGATCTGGAAACACCATATATTTT
NA TRBJ2-5 many TRBV29-1 CSVVSQETQYF TGCAGCGTCGTGTCCCAAGAGACCCAGTACTTC
NA TRBJ1-1 few TRBV18 CASSPGGRRTEAFF TGTGCCAGCTCACCGGGGGGGCGAAGAACTGAAGCTTTCTTT
NA TRBJ2-4 NA TRBV29-1 CSVQVHSYNEQYF TGCAGCGTTCAGGTTCACTCCTACAATGAGCAGTACTTC
TRBD2 TRBJ2-3 many TRBV5-1 CASSLGTSGPDTQYF TGCGCCAGCAGCCTCGGGACTAGCGGACCAGATACGCAGTATTTT
TRBD1 TRBJ2-7 many TRBV20-1 CSAGTGQGNYEQYF TGCAGTGCCGGGACGGGACAGGGGAACTACGAGCAGTACTTC
TRBD2 TRBJ2-1 NA TRBV20-1 CSAKGLVTLDEQFF TGCAGTGCCAAGGGACTAGTAACCCTCGATGAGCAGTTCTTC
TRBD1 TRBJ2-7 few TRBV12-3/TRBV12-4 CASSLAAGGNYEQYF TGTGCCAGCAGTTTAGCGGCAGGGGGCAACTACGAGCAGTACTTC
NA TRBJ1-6 many TRBV14 CASSNRGNSPLHF TGTGCCAGCAGCAACCGGGGTAATTCACCCCTCCACTTT
TRBD1 TRBJ1-1 NA TRBV29-1 CSVQRQGAEAFF TGCAGCGTCCAACGACAGGGCGCTGAAGCTTTCTTT
NA TRBJ2-7 many TRBV29-1 CSVAAGVAYEQYF TGCAGCGTTGCCGCCGGGGTCGCCTACGAGCAGTACTTC
TRBD1 TRBJ1-5 NA TRBV6-5 CASSHRGTNQPQHF TGTGCCAGCAGTCACAGGGGTACTAATCAGCCCCAGCATTTT
TRBD2 TRBJ2-1 NA TRBV6-1 CASTYITGTSGGSSYNEQFF TGTGCCAGCACCTACATTACCGGGACTAGCGGGGGGAGCTCCTACAATGAGCAGTTCTTC
NA TRBJ2-1 NA TRBV5-1 CASSLALANNNERFF TGCGCCAGCAGCTTGGCGCTAGCGAATAACAATGAGCGGTTCTTC
TRBD1 TRBJ1-2 NA TRBV29-1 CSVAAGQIYGYTF TGCAGCGTTGCCGCGGGACAGATCTATGGCTACACCTTC
TRBD2 TRBJ2-1 many TRBV2 CATTLGLAGVEQFF TGTGCCACAACATTGGGACTAGCGGGAGTTGAGCAGTTCTTC
NA TRBJ1-4 NA TRBV29-1 CSGRTVEEKLFF TGCAGCGGGAGGACCGTGGAGGAAAAACTGTTTTTT
NA TRBJ2-1 few TRBV7-9 CASSRTASLDEQFF TGTGCCAGCAGTCGTACGGCTAGTCTGGATGAGCAGTTCTTC
TRBD2 TRBJ2-1 few TRBV6-5 CASRRSGSDEQFF TGTGCCAGCAGGCGTAGCGGGAGCGATGAGCAGTTCTTC
NA TRBJ2-7 NA TRBV21-1 CARPIESYEQYF TGTGCCAGACCGATAGAATCCTACGAGCAGTACTTC
NA TRBJ1-2 few TRBV28 CASSHIDGYTF TGTGCCAGCAGCCACATTGATGGCTACACCTTC
NA TRBJ2-5 NA TRBV2 CASRTGSVAETQYF TGTGCCAGCAGAACAGGGAGCGTAGCAGAGACCCAGTACTTC
TRBD1 TRBJ1-5 few TRBV5-1 CASSKGTGDWQPQHF TGCGCCAGCAGCAAAGGGACAGGGGATTGGCAGCCCCAGCATTTT
NA TRBJ2-3 NA TRBV2 CASRTSSDTPYF TGTGCCAGCAGGACGTCCTCCGATACGCCGTATTTT
TRBD2 TRBJ2-5 NA TRBV10-3 CAISGGLGSQEAQYF TGTGCCATCAGTGGGGGACTAGGGAGCCAAGAGGCCCAGTACTTC
TRBD1 TRBJ1-2 many TRBV5-1 CASSWGQGANYGYTF TGCGCCAGCAGCTGGGGACAGGGGGCTAACTATGGCTACACCTTC
TRBD1 TRBJ2-1 NA TRBV12-3/TRBV12-4 CASSLMGQGRNEQFF TGTGCCAGCAGTTTAATGGGACAGGGTCGGAATGAGCAGTTCTTC
NA TRBJ1-6 NA TRBV12-5 CASALGGLGSPLHF TGTGCTAGTGCCCTGGGGGGGCTGGGCTCACCCCTCCACTTT
TRBD2 TRBJ2-3 NA TRBV20-1 CSAPPGLGTDTQYF TGCAGTGCCCCCCCGGGACTAGGCACAGATACGCAGTATTTT
NA TRBJ1-1 NA TRBV27 CASSLSKFGSGEAFF TGTGCCAGCAGTTTATCGAAATTCGGGTCCGGGGAAGCTTTCTTT
NA TRBJ2-2 NA TRBV5-1 CASSYLGTNTGELFF TGCGCCAGCAGCTATCTAGGAACTAACACCGGGGAGCTGTTTTTT
NA TRBJ1-2 NA TRBV15 CATSTREAGYSSYGYTF TGTGCCACCAGCACTCGAGAAGCAGGGTACTCCAGCTATGGCTACACCTTC
NA TRBJ2-1 many TRBV9 CASSKLANEQFF TGTGCCAGCAGCAAACTAGCAAATGAGCAGTTCTTC